This TCR beta chain came from a study of beta chain features in type 1 diabetes. Notes on the study in general: The study found moderately but significantly shorter TCRB CDR3s in all four CD4+ subsets of Type 1 diabetes patients.

Expressed TCRB transcripts were sequenced because the entire RNA isolate underwent reverse transcription. Only in-frame clones appear in the TCRdb table, and some are missing; sequencing was by immunoSEQ multiplex PCR. Seen here are 330,000 or so clones, approximately 12% observed once, and the top ten hold roughly 0.0097%. Points on this clone: Its specificity is not known.

Trimming left V 6 bases short and J 0 bases short, with 14 bases between. The CDR3 totals 16 residues. Germline lookup yields CDR1 KGHSH and CDR2 LQKENI. It was via CD45RO/CCR7/CD25/CD127/CD95/CD27 that CD4+ naive, central memory, regulatory and stem cell-like memory cells were sorted. The chain combines TRBV18 with TRBJ1-4; D call uncertain. The sequence was obtained from a woman under 30 with type 1 diabetes. Sample: naive CD4+ T cells from blood. The CDR3 here is CASSPYTVATNEKLFF. CDR3 bases: TGTGCCAGCTCCCCATACACAGTTGCAACTAATGAAAAACTGTTTTTT. Supplemented by reference TRBV18 and TRBJ1-4, the full variable domain reads NAGVMQNPRHLVRRRGQEARLRCSPMKGHSHVYWYRQLPEEGLKFMVYLQKENIIDESGMPKERFSAEFPKEGPSILRIQQVVRGDSAAYFCASSPYTVATNEKLFFGSGTQLSVL.